This passage covers 5 T cell receptor beta chains from one sample sequenced in a study of T-cell memory formation after mild COVID-19. Each CDR3 protein is one row after TCRdb ran MiXCR on the 5' RACE reads. The sample lists tens of thousands of distinct CDR3 sequences; about a tenth were seen once. The source material was PBMCs or a T cell subset sorted from them (not recorded which). These receptor sequences come from an adult woman who had mild COVID-19 (a few samples of this study predate the infection). Cell type and time point are not known.

A few counts support this clonotype. This sequence joins TRBV12-3 or TRBV12-4 and TRBJ2-1; 9 nucleotides align to TRBD1. Losses at the gene ends were 6 bases for V and 13 bases for J; bases not matched to a gene: 13. The CDR3 covers 14 residues. For the CDR3, the DNA is TGTGCCAGCAGCGGGACAGGGCCTCTAGTAGAACAGTTCTTC. Translation: CASSGTGPLVEQFF.

This sequence joins TRBV12-3 or TRBV12-4 and TRBJ2-2; 11 nucleotides align to TRBD1. CDR3 length equals 17 residues. Germline trimming cut 2 bases from V and 5 bases from J; bases unmatched to any gene: 7. This chain's CDR3 is CASSLLRTGGRTGELFF. In DNA form, the CDR3 reads TGTGCCAGCAGTTTACTCCGGACAGGGGGCAGAACCGGGGAGCTGTTTTTT.

This clonotype was seen at least ten times. The V and J genes are TRBV6-5 and TRBJ2-1; D is undetermined. The V end was cut by 3 bases, the J end by 0 bases, with 9 bases between. This CDR3 region has 15 residues. Per the germline V gene, CDR1 is MNHEY and CDR2 is SVGAGI. CDR3 DNA: TGTGCCAGCAGTTATCACCCGAGCTCCTACAATGAGCAGTTCTTC. This codes for CASSYHPSSYNEQFF.

V usage is TRBV25-1 and J usage is TRBJ2-1; the D gene is possibly TRBD1 (6 bases). Trimming removed 7 bases at V and 9 bases at J, with 16 bases between. CDR1 MGHDK and CDR2 SYGVNS come from the germline V gene. The CDR3 has 13 residues. This chain's CDR3 is CASKRQEKVEQFF. Written as DNA, the CDR3 is TGTGCCAGCAAACGACAGGAAAAGGTTGAGCAGTTCTTC.

This clonotype was counted only a few times. The chain has TRBV5-1 and TRBJ1-1; D uncertain. Trimming removed 0 bases at V and 4 bases at J, with 13 bases between. Germline CDR1 reads SGHRS; CDR2 reads YFSETQ. This CDR3 is built from 15 residues. CDR3 loop: CASSLAVGKVTEAFF. DNA of the CDR3: TGCGCCAGCAGCTTGGCCGTGGGGAAGGTCACTGAAGCTTTCTTT.